The sequence of this TCR beta chain was determined in a study of radiotherapy plus CTLA-4 blockade in lung cancer. On the study more broadly: The study recorded objective responses in 15% to 20% of patients and disease control in under 35%.

Assay: immunoSEQ multiplex PCR; the TCRdb copy retains only in-frame clones and omits some. The sample carries 90,000 or so clones, around 83% recorded once. People whose metastatic non-small-cell lung cancer was chemo-refractory got focal radiation along with CTLA-4 blockade by ipilimumab. Broader study findings: Blood-borne expansion of tumor-derived TCR clones followed radiotherapy plus ipilimumab.

Comment on this clone: Its antigen is as yet unknown.

This material consisted of peripheral blood, taken from a patient treated with radiotherapy plus ipilimumab. This receptor was identified in a human donor with non-small cell lung cancer who had stable disease on radiotherapy plus ipilimumab.

CDR3 bases: TGTGCCAGCAGCCCCCTTCAGGGTGAGTCACCTTGGAACTATGGCTACACCTTC. The encoded protein is CASSPLQGESPWNYGYTF. The chain links TRBV5-6 to TRBJ1-2; a possible D gene is TRBD1 (5 bases). Germline V lookup: CDR1 SGHDT, CDR2 YYEEEE. V dropped 4 bases and J dropped 2 bases, with 24 bases sitting between them. The length of the CDR3 is 18 residues.